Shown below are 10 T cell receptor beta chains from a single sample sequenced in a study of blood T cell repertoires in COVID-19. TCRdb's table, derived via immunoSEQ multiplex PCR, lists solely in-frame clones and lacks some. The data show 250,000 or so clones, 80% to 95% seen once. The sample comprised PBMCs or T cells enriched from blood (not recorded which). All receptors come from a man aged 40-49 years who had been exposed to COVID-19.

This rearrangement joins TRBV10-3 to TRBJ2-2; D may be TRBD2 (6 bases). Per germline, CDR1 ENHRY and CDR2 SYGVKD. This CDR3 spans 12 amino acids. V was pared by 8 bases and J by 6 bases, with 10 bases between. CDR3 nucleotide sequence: TGTGCCATCGGGGGGAGCCCCGGGGAGCTGTTTTTT. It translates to CAIGGSPGELFF.

The CDR3 DNA is TGTGCCAGCAGCCTTCGTCCGTCCCGGTCCCCAAACTCAAGGGACACGGGTAACACCGGGGAGCTGTTTTTT. This codes for CASSLRPSRSPNSRDTGNTGELFF. The J gene is TRBJ2-2, the V gene TRBV3-1 (or the pseudogene TRBV3-2); possible D gene TRBD1, 6 bases. The CDR3 covers 24 residues. Germline loops: CDR1 LGHDT, CDR2 YNNKEL (reference sequence). V lost 4 bases, J lost 2 bases, and 38 bases lay in between.

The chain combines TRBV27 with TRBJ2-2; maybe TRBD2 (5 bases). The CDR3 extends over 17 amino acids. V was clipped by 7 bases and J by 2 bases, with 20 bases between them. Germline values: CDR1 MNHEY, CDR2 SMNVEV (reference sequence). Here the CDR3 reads CASKSPSYGRNTGELFF. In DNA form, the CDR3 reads TGTGCCAGCAAAAGCCCTAGCTACGGGCGAAACACCGGGGAGCTGTTTTTT.

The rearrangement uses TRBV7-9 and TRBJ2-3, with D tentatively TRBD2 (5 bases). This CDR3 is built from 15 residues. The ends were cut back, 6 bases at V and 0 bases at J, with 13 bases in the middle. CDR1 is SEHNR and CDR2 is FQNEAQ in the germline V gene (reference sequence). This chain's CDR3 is CASRLSVQSTDTQYF. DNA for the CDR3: TGTGCCAGCAGACTTAGCGTACAGAGCACAGATACGCAGTATTTT.

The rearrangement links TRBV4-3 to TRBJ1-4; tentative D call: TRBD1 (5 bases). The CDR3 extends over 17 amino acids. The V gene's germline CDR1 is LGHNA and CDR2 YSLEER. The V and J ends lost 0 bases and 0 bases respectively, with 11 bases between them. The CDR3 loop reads CASSQDTGIATNEKLFF. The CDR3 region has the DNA TGCGCCAGCAGCCAAGATACAGGTATCGCAACTAATGAAAAACTGTTTTTT.

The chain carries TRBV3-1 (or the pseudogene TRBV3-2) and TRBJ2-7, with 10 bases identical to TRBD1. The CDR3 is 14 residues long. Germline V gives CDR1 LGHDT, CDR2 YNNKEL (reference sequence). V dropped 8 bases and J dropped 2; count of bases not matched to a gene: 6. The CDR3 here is CASRGQGVAYEQYF. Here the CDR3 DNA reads TGTGCCAGCCGTGGACAGGGGGTCGCCTACGAGCAGTACTTC.

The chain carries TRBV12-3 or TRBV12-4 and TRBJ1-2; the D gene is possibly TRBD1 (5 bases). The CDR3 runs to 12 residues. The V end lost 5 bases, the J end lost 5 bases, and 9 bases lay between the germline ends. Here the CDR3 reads CASSDRGYGYTF. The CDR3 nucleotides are TGTGCCAGCAGTGATAGGGGTTATGGCTACACCTTC.

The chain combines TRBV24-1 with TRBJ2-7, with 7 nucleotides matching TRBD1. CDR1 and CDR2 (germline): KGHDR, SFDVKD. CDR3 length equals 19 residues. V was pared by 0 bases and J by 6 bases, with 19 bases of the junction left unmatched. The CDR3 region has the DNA TGTGCCACCAGTGATTTGATGACAGGGTTAACTTCGTTTCACTCCGAGCAGTACTTC. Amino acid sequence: CATSDLMTGLTSFHSEQYF.

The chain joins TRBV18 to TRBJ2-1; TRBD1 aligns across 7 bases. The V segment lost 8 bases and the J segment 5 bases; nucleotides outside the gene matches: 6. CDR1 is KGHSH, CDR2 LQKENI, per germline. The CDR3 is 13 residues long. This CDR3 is CASKKGANNEQFF. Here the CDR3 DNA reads TGTGCCAGCAAGAAGGGGGCGAACAATGAGCAGTTCTTC.

The CDR3 coding sequence is TGTGCCAGCAGCCAGGGACAGTCGCAACCTTTCTTT. Amino acid sequence: CASSQGQSQPFF. The gene calls are TRBV9 and TRBJ1-1; 7 nucleotides agree with TRBD1. This CDR3 spans 12 amino acids. V lost 4 bases, J lost 12 bases, and 9 bases stayed unmatched. Germline CDR1 SGDLS, CDR2 YYNGEE.